This T cell receptor beta chain was sequenced during a study of T cell changes during pregnancy in multiple sclerosis. Only in-frame clones appear in the TCRdb table, and some are missing; sequencing was by immunoSEQ multiplex PCR. Counted here are over 10,000 clones, approximately 89% occurring once; the ten biggest clones make up over 7%. CDR3 size: 15 residues. V shed 5 bases and J shed 4 bases, with 17 bases lying between them. The V gene's germline CDR1 is MNHEY and CDR2 SMNVEV (reference sequence). The receptor was derived from a female donor in good health, enrolled as a control in a pregnancy study. The chain has TRBV27 and TRBJ1-2; perhaps TRBD1 as D (5 bases). This material consisted of CD8+ T cells from peripheral blood mononuclear cells, taken in the second trimester of pregnancy. The CDR3 DNA is TGTGCCAGCAGTCACCATGGGGGGACCCCCTATGGCTACACCTTC. This sequence encodes CASSHHGGTPYGYTF.